This entry concerns a single T cell receptor (beta chain). Its antigen is unidentified. The sample belongs to a study of T cell responses to AZD1222 COVID-19 vaccine. Assay: immunoSEQ multiplex PCR; the TCRdb copy retains only in-frame clones and omits some. Of roughly 150,000 clones listed, 94% were seen once; the top ten hold 4% to 5.5%. Study-wide results and limits: Two doses of AZD1222 preceded a rise in Spike-specific TCR breadth and depth. Only after the peak T cell response were repertoires sampled. A mostly white British donor set with more females was recruited, and clonal diversity was possibly underestimated.

The CDR3 is 14 residues long. CDR1 and CDR2 from the germline V gene are MNHEY and SVGAGI. Trimming removed 7 bases from V and 0 bases from J, with 12 bases in between. J is TRBJ1-1 and V is TRBV6-5, with D tentatively TRBD1 (6 bases). Sequenced material: peripheral blood, taken 28 days after the second AZD1222 dose. The source is an adult who received the AZD1222 COVID-19 vaccine. The CDR3 sequence: CASTLGAMNTEAFF. CDR3 DNA: TGTGCCAGCACCCTGGGGGCGATGAACACTGAAGCTTTCTTT.